This T cell receptor beta chain was captured in a study of T cells in Graves' hyperthyroidism and ophthalmopathy. Concerning this clonotype: The junction shows a germline mismatch at one end, possibly a read error.

The CDR3 runs to 16 residues. Germline CDR1 is MRHNA and CDR2 is SNTAGT. RNA transcripts provided the source from which TCR beta CDR3 regions were amplified. HTBI primers were the set used in a first-round RT-PCR of the TCR CDR3. TCRdb analysed the multiplex PCR reads with MiXCR anew, one entry per CDR3 protein. The sample shows hundreds of thousands of distinct CDR3 sequences, roughly 15% of them seen only once. Duration under 3 months, a NOSPECS grade of at least 4, and a Clinical Activity Score of at least 3 characterized the ophthalmopathy patients. Patients showing uncontrolled infection, other autoimmune disease, pregnancy or lactation were ineligible. The authors obtained PBMCs from around 10 ml of fresh peripheral blood.

The rearrangement links TRBV6-4 to TRBJ1-2; 9 positions agree with TRBD1. The clonotype originates from a woman between 50 and 59 years old with Graves' ophthalmopathy. The sample consisted of blood. Written as DNA, the CDR3 is TGTGCCAGCAGTTACTCATGGGACAGGGCGGACTATGGCTACACCTTC. This sequence encodes CASSYSWDRADYGYTF.